This T cell receptor beta chain was found in a study of CD8 T cells in Susac syndrome. Findings of the study overall: A relatively small number of individuals underwent TCR sequencing and HLA analysis.

Germline CDR1 and CDR2: SNHLY and FYNNEI. Between the trimmed V and J ends, which lost 4 bases and 6 bases, there was a span of 16 bases. There are 14 residues in the CDR3. Matched for age and sex, the controls were healthy donors. TEMRA cells were enriched by FACS, and CD4+ and CD8+ T cells were negatively isolated. A quantity of roughly 0.5 to 1 ug RNA underwent reverse transcription using random hexamers. TCRdb itself ran the immunoSEQ multiplex PCR reads through MiXCR, one entry per CDR3 protein. The repertoire has roughly 120,000 distinct CDR3 sequences, around 95% of them found once; the top ten carry roughly 0.092%. As to this clonotype: Its antigen is undetermined.

The V and J genes are TRBV2 and TRBJ2-7; TRBD2 might be the D (5 bases). This receptor was obtained from a human donor in good health. Source material: CD4+ T cells from PBMCs. CDR3 protein: CASSVSRELREQYF. The CDR3 DNA is TGTGCCAGCAGTGTTTCGAGGGAGCTTCGCGAGCAGTACTTC.